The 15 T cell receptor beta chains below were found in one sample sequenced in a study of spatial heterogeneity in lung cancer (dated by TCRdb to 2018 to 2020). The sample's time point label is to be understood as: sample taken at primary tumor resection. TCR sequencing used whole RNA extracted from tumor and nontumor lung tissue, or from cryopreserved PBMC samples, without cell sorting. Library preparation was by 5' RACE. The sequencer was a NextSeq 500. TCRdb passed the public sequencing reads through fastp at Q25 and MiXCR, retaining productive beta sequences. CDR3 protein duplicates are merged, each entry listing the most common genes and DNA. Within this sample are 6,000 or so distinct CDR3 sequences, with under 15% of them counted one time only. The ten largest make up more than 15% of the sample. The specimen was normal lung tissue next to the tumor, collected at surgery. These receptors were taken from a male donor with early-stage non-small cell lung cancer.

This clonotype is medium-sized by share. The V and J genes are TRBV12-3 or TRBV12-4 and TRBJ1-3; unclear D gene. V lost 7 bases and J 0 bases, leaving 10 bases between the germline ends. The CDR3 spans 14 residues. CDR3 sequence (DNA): TGTGCCAGCACCCTTTCGACCTCTGGAAACACCATATATTTT. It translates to CASTLSTSGNTIYF.

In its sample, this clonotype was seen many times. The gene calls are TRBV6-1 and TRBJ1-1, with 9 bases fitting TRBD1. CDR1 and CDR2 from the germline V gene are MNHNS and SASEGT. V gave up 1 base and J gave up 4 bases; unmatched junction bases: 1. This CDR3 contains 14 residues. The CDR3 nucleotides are TGTGCCAGCAGTGAAGGACAGGGGGGCACTGAAGCTTTCTTT. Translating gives CASSEGQGGTEAFF.

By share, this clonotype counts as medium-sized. The CDR3 region has the DNA TGCAGTGCTAGCAGACAGGGCCCCAGCTATGGCTACACCTTC. Its protein product is CSASRQGPSYGYTF. The chain is built from TRBV20-1 and TRBJ1-2; 7 bases agree with TRBD1. The CDR3 runs to 14 residues. Germline V gene lookup returns CDR1 DFQATT and CDR2 SNEGSKA (reference sequence). V lost 3 bases to trimming and J lost 4 bases; unmatched junction nucleotides: 8.

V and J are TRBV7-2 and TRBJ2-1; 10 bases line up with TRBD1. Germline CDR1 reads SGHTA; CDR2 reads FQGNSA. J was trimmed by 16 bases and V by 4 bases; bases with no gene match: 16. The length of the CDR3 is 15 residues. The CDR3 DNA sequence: TGTGCCAGCAGCTCTCTCTCCCAGACAGGGGGCGTAACTTTCTTC. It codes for CASSSLSQTGGVTFF.

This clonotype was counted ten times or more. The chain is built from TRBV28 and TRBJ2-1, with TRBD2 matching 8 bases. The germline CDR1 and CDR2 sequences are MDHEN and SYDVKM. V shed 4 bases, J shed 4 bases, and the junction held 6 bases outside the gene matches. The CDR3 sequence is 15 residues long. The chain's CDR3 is CASSSLAGGYNEQFF. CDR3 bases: TGTGCCAGCAGTTCCTTGGCGGGAGGATACAATGAGCAGTTCTTC.

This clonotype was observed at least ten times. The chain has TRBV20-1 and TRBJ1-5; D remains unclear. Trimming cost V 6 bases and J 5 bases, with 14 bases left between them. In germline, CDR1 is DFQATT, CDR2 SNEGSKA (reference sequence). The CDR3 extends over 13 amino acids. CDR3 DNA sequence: TGCAGTGCCTCCGAGGCAGGCGATCAGCCCCAGCATTTT. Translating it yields CSASEAGDQPQHF.

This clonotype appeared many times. CDR3 coding DNA: TGCAGCGTTGGCCTGTCGGAGGGCTATGGCTACACCTTC. Translation gives CSVGLSEGYGYTF. The genes are TRBV29-1 and TRBJ1-2; D unresolved. V gave up 4 bases and J gave up 4 bases, with 13 bases separating them. Germline V gives CDR1 SQVTM, CDR2 ANQGSEA. The CDR3 totals 13 residues.

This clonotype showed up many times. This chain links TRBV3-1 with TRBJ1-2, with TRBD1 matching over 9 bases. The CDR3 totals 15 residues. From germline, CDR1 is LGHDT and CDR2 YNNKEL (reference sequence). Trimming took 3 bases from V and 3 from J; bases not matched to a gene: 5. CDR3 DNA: TGTGCCAGCAGCCAGGTGACAGGGGGGGACTATGGCTACACCTTC. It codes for CASSQVTGGDYGYTF.

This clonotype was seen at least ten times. CDR3 in amino acids: CASSQVSQGSYNEQFF. CDR3 sequence (DNA): TGCGCCAGCAGCCAAGTATCCCAGGGCTCCTACAATGAGCAGTTCTTC. The chain joins TRBV4-1 to TRBJ2-1; D might be TRBD1 (5 bases). Trimming pared 1 base from V and 0 bases from J, leaving 10 bases between. The CDR3 is 16 residues long. Germline assignment: CDR1 MGHRA and CDR2 YSYEKL.

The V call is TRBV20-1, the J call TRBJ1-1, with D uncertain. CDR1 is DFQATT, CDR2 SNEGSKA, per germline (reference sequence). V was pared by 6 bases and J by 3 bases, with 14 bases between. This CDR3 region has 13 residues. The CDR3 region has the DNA TGCAGTGCCCGGATGACACCCCACACTGAAGCTTTCTTT. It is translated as CSARMTPHTEAFF.

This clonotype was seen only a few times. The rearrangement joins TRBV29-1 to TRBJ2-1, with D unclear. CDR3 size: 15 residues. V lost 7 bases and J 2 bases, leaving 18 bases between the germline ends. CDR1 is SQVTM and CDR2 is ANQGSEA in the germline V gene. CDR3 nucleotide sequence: TGCAGCGCCCCCACCCCGGAGTTCGCCTACAATGAGCAGTTCTTC. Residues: CSAPTPEFAYNEQFF.

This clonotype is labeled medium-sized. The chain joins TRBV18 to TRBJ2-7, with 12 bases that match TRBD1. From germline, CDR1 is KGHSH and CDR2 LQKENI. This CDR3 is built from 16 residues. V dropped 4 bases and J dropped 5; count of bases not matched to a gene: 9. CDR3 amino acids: CASSLTSGTGGHEQYF. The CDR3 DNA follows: TGTGCCAGCTCACTGACAAGTGGGACAGGGGGCCACGAGCAGTACTTC.

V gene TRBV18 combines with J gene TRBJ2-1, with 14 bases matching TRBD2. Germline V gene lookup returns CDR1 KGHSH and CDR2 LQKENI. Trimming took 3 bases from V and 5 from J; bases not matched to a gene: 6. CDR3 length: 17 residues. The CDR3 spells CASSPPGLAGVNNEQFF. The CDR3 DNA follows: TGTGCCAGCTCACCCCCGGGACTAGCGGGAGTCAACAATGAGCAGTTCTTC.

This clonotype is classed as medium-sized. The DNA of the CDR3 is TGCAGTGCCAAGTGGGCCCTTAGGGGAACTGAAGCTTTCTTT. It yields the protein CSAKWALRGTEAFF. The V and J genes are TRBV20-1 and TRBJ1-1; D might be TRBD1 (5 bases). This CDR3 comprises 14 residues. V lost 6 bases to trimming and J lost 5 bases, with 19 bases between them. Germline V lookup: CDR1 DFQATT, CDR2 SNEGSKA (reference sequence).

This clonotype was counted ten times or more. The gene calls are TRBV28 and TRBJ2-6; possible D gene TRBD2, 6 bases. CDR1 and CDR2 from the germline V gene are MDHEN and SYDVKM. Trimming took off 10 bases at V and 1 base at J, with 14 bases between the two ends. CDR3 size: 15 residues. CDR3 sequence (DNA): TGTGCCACCGGCGGGACCGCATCTGGGGCCAACGTCCTGACTTTC. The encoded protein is CATGGTASGANVLTF.